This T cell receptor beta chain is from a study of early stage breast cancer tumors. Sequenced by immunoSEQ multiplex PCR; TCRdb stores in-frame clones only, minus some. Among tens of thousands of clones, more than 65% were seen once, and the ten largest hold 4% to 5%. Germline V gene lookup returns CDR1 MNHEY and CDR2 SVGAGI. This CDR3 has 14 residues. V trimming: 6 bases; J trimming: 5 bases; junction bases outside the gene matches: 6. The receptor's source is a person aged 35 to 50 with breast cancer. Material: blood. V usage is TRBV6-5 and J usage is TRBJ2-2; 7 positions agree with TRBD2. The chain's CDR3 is CASRPAGETGELFF. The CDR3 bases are TGTGCCAGCAGACCCGCGGGGGAAACCGGGGAGCTGTTTTTT.